The clone carrying this T cell receptor (beta chain) was observed a single time. This specimen comes from a study of regulatory T cells in long-lasting Graves disease. About the study: Over 5 years of antithyroid drugs plus positive TSH receptor antibodies defined persistent Graves' disease.

The time point is: persistent/refractory GD, antithyroid drugs over 5 years with positive TRAb. The TCR library was made from RNA that had been extracted from PBMCs in TRIzol. CDR1 and CDR2 (germline): LGHDT, YNNKEL (reference sequence). V shed 0 bases and J shed 1 base, with 7 bases lying between them. The CDR3 length is 15 residues. With iRepertoire HTBI primers and Arm-PCR of CDR3 regions, TCR beta libraries were built. TCRdb redid the calling of the multiplex PCR reads with MiXCR, one entry per CDR3 protein. The data contain about 340,000 distinct CDR3 sequences, roughly a fifth of them seen just once; the ten biggest clones take up just under 30%.

This sequence joins TRBV3-1 and TRBJ2-1; D remains ambiguous. This TCR was recovered from a female donor with Graves disease. The specimen was peripheral blood mononuclear cells (PBMCs), collected when the disease was refractory, from a patient treated with antithyroid drugs. CDR3 amino acids: CASSQDRPSYNEQFF. In DNA form, the CDR3 reads TGTGCCAGCAGCCAAGATCGACCTTCCTACAATGAGCAGTTCTTC.